This TCR beta chain was identified in a study of response to subunit inactivated influenza vaccine listed by TCRdb under 2018. Describing the broader study: The study used deep quantitative T cell receptor repertoire profiling to track responses to a trivalent subunit inactivated influenza vaccine.

The germline V and J ends show losses of 6 bases and 5 bases respectively, and no gene match explains 13 bases of the junction. From cysteine to phenylalanine, the CDR3 is 16 amino acids long. Only the CDR3 DNA stays, 48 bases, in frame from base 1. Taken from the germline V gene, the CDR1 and CDR2 loops are MNHEY and SVGEGT. The library relied on RT-PCR. TCRdb lists the instrument as Illumina HiSeq 2500. The public reads were run again by TCRdb, first through fastp at Q25 and then through MiXCR, and only productive beta chains were kept. Each CDR3 protein appears once, grouped with its most common genes and DNA. This sample has more than 150,000 distinct CDR3 sequences in its table, and about 10% of those were observed once. The biggest ten clones account for roughly a tenth of the sample. For this clonotype: Its specific antigen is unknown. Base qualities are not at hand, and no much larger clone is one base apart.

Broad study findings and their caveats: According to the authors, only a limited number of new T cells may be recruited by each seasonal influenza vaccination.

The chain is assembled from TRBV6-2 or TRBV6-3 and TRBJ2-1; the central 7 bases match TRBD1. The material was non-naive T cells sorted from PBMCs, obtained on the day of vaccination. The sample's cell subset or site, from its label and the paper: memory T cell fraction. The source is a man in his fifties who received an inactivated influenza vaccine. Donor details come from another sample of the same person, matched by shared clones. The CDR3 has the sequence CASRRMTGSQNNEQFF. The DNA is TGTGCCAGCAGGAGAATGACAGGGTCCCAAAACAATGAGCAGTTCTTC.